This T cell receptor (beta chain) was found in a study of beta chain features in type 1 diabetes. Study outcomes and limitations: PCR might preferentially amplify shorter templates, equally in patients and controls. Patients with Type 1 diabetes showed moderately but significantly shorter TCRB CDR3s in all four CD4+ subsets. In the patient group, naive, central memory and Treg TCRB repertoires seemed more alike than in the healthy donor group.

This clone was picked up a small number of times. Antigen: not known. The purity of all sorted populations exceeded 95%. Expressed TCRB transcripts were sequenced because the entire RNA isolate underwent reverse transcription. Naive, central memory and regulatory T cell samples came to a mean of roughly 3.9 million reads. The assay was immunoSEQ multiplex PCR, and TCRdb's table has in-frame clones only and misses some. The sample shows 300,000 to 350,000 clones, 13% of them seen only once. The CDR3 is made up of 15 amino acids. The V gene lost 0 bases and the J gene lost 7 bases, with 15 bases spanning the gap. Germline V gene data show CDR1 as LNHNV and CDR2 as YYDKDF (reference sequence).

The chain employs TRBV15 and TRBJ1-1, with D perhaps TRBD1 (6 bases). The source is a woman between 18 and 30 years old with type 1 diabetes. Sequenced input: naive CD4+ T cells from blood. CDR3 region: CATSRDPTPGDEAFF. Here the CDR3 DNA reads TGTGCCACCAGCAGAGATCCAACCCCAGGGGATGAAGCTTTCTTT.